This T cell receptor beta chain is from a study of blood T cell repertoires in COVID-19. Study summary: Spain, Italy and the United States supplied samples that represented acute and convalescent COVID-19.

TCRdb's table, derived via immunoSEQ multiplex PCR, lists solely in-frame clones and lacks some. Of some 330,000 clones in the sample, around four fifths were seen once. From germline, CDR1 is MNHEY and CDR2 SMNVEV (reference sequence). There are 13 residues in the CDR3. Trimming removed 5 bases from V and 6 bases from J; junction bases left unmatched: 2. Individuals drawn from some 25 US areas were roughly 18 to 89 years old. Each participant's cohort was designated according to participant-reported clinical history. This TCR was recovered from a woman aged 45-59 years who had recovered from COVID-19. The rearrangement joins TRBV27 to TRBJ2-7, with 12 bases that match TRBD2. Sequences were obtained from PBMCs or T cells enriched from blood (not recorded which). The CDR3, as DNA: TGTGCCAGCAGTGCGGGACTAGCGGGCGAGCAGTACTTC. The encoded protein is CASSAGLAGEQYF.